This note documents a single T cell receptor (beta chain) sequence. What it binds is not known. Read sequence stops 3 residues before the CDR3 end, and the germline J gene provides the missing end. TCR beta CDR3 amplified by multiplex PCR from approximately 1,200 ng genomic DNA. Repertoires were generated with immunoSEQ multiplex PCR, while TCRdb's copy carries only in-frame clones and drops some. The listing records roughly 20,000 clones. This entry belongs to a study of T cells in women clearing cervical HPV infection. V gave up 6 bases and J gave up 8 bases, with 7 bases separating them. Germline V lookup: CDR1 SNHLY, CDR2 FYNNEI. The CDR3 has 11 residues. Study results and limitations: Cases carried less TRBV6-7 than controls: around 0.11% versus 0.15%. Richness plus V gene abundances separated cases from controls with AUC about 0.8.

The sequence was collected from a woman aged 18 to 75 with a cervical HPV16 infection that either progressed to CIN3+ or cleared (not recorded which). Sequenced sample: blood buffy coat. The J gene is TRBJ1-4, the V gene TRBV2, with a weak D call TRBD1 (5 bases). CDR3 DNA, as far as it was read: TGTGCCAGCAGGACAGCCGAAAAA. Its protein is CASRTAEK. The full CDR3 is CASRTAEKLFF. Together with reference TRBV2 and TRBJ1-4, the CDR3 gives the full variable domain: EPEVTQTPSHQVTQMGQEVILRCVPISNHLYFYWYRQILGQKVEFLVSFYNNEISEKSEIFDDQFSVERPDGSNFTLKIRSTKLEDSAMYFCASRTAEKLFFGSGTQLSVL.